This T cell receptor beta chain emerged from a study of cytomegalovirus exposure and HLA in healthy donors. Overall study findings and caveats: Using a false discovery rate of 0.05, a later analysis showed that 16,000 or so TCR beta sequences were associated with HLA alleles. CMV serostatus was the only immune exposure information that was available.

Germline CDR1 LNHDA, CDR2 SQIVND (reference sequence). CDR3 length: 14 amino acids. V lost 3 bases to trimming and J lost 0 bases, with 6 bases between them. Points on this clone: Antigen specificity is unknown.

PCR employed 60 Vbeta and 13 Jbeta primers. In the study's own analysis: A follow-up analysis tallied about 88 million unique TCR beta chains, roughly 10 million shared. The protocol was immunoSEQ multiplex PCR, while the TCRdb copy is restricted to in-frame clones and leaves out a portion. V, J and clone size were drawn from that table, and D and trimming were deduced from the DNA. The sample yields about 82,000 clones, over 75% seen once. This TCR was recovered from a human donor in good health. Specimen: PBMCs. This rearrangement joins TRBV19 to TRBJ1-5; D call uncertain. The CDR3: CASSIEGSNQPQHF. The DNA of the CDR3 is TGTGCCAGTAGTATTGAGGGTAGCAATCAGCCCCAGCATTTT.